The next 2 T cell receptor beta chains were all read from a single sample in a study of OX40 agonist ivuxolimab in advanced cancers. Method: immunoSEQ multiplex PCR; TCRdb's copy keeps in-frame clones and lacks some. The sample consists of more than 50,000 clones, about 90% of them appearing once. Sequenced material: CD4+ or CD8+ T cells sorted from blood, taken in a trial of the OX40 agonist ivuxolimab. Receptors were obtained from an adult with an advanced solid tumor such as melanoma, head and neck, liver or kidney cancer.

The chain carries TRBV7-2 and TRBJ2-5, with D maybe TRBD2 (5 bases). Trimming removed 3 bases at V and 4 bases at J, with 9 bases between. The germline V gene has CDR1 SGHTA and CDR2 FQGNSA. The CDR3 spans 13 residues. For the CDR3, the DNA is TGTGCCAGCAGCTTGAGGGCCCGAGAGACCCAGTACTTC. This codes for CASSLRARETQYF.

CDR3 sequence: CASSGLLSYEQYF. The CDR3 DNA follows: TGTGCCAGCAGCGGTCTTCTCTCCTACGAGCAGTACTTC. The chain has TRBV2 and TRBJ2-7; no reliable D call. This CDR3 region has 13 residues. The V gene's germline CDR1 is SNHLY and CDR2 FYNNEI. Trimming cost V 6 bases and J 0 bases, with 9 bases left between them.